The text below deals with one T cell receptor (beta chain). The authors drew ten milliliters of peripheral blood from each donor. Per-sample PBMC isolation yielded at least 7 million cells. This entry is derived from a study of blood T cells in healthy people across ages. A second PCR, run for about 7 to 11 cycles, used a sample-barcoded 5' primer plus a J-beta primer mix. Each cDNA was tagged by a template-switch adaptor containing 12 random nucleotides. TCRdb itself ran the 5' RACE reads through MiXCR, one entry per CDR3 protein. Among around 670,000 distinct CDR3 sequences listed, approximately 30% were seen once. CDR3 size: 11 residues. From germline, CDR1 is DFQATT and CDR2 SNEGSKA (reference sequence).

The chain recombines TRBV20-1 with TRBJ1-2, with 9 bases fitting TRBD1. This TCR derives from an elderly woman in good health. The sequencing sample was made of blood. CDR3: CIGTGSGGYTF. The CDR3 DNA reads TGCATCGGGACAGGGTCCGGTGGCTACACCTTC.